This is a list of T cell receptor beta chains from one sample in a study of memory B cells and T cells in multiple sclerosis. Their cognate antigens are unknown. Here immunoSEQ multiplex PCR was the method, and the copy in TCRdb shows in-frame clones only, minus some. The table shows 25,000 to 35,000 clones, with roughly 83% occurring only once. The sequenced sample consisted of PBMCs from blood kept in culture. Receptors were obtained from a human donor with multiple sclerosis. The CDR3 runs from the conserved cysteine through the conserved F or W. The order of the fields is clone size, D gene, J gene, V gene, CDR3 protein, CDR3 DNA. D genes are given only for firm matches. A row's size may be missing; if present it is once, few, many or a size class.

-	-	TRBJ1-1	TRBV5-1	CASSLVGGPATEAFF	TGCGCCAGCAGCTTGGTGGGGGGACCGGCCACTGAAGCTTTCTTT
-	-	TRBJ2-4	TRBV9	CASSTLTGLRANIQYF	TGTGCCAGCAGCACATTGACAGGCCTCAGGGCAAACATTCAGTACTTC
-	TRBD1	TRBJ1-1	TRBV6-5	CASSYDRDTEAFF	TGTGCCAGCAGTTATGACAGGGACACTGAAGCTTTCTTT
-	-	TRBJ1-6	TRBV7-9	CASSRDGPSNSPLHF	TGTGCCAGCAGCCGAGACGGACCTTCCAATTCACCCCTCCACTTT
once	TRBD2	TRBJ2-3	TRBV18	CASSPLSGGTDTQYF	TGTGCCAGCTCACCTCTTAGCGGGGGCACAGATACGCAGTATTTT
-	-	TRBJ1-5	TRBV10-1	CASRVHQGLDQPQHF	TGCGCCAGCAGAGTACACCAGGGGCTAGATCAGCCCCAGCATTTT
-	-	TRBJ2-7	TRBV28	CASTYRVGDYEQYF	TGTGCCAGCACCTACAGGGTGGGGGACTACGAGCAGTACTTC
-	-	TRBJ1-1	TRBV6-5	CASSYSGGLNTEAFF	TGTGCCAGCAGTTACTCGGGGGGGCTGAACACTGAAGCTTTCTTT
-	TRBD2	TRBJ2-3	TRBV9	CASSVELAGVGDTQYF	TGTGCCAGCAGCGTAGAACTAGCGGGAGTTGGAGATACGCAGTATTTT
once	-	TRBJ2-4	TRBV5-6	CASSAPGAGLAKNIQYF	TGTGCCAGCAGCGCCCCGGGGGCGGGGTTAGCCAAAAACATTCAGTACTTC
-	TRBD1	TRBJ2-4	TRBV7-8	CASSLAFIGTEKIQYF	TGTGCCAGCAGCTTAGCCTTCATTGGGACAGAGAAAATTCAGTACTTC
-	-	TRBJ2-1	TRBV11-2	CASSPIPRGTALYNEQFF	TGTGCCAGCAGCCCGATTCCCCGGGGAACCGCACTCTACAATGAGCAGTTCTTC
-	TRBD2	TRBJ2-5	TRBV14	CASRKTSALQETQYF	TGTGCCAGCAGGAAGACTAGCGCCTTACAAGAGACCCAGTACTTC
-	-	TRBJ2-3	TRBV9	CASSVGAGISTDTQYF	TGTGCCAGCAGCGTAGGTGCGGGGATTTCGACTGATACGCAGTATTTT
-	-	TRBJ2-3	TRBV7-6	CASSSDRRFQYF	TGTGCCAGCAGCTCGGACCGTAGGTTCCAGTATTTT
-	-	TRBJ2-5	TRBV28	CASSFAGMETQYF	TGTGCCAGCAGTTTCGCGGGAATGGAGACCCAGTACTTC
-	-	TRBJ1-3	TRBV4-1	CASSQGARESNTIYF	TGCGCCAGCAGCCAAGGTGCCAGGGAATCAAACACCATATATTTT
-	TRBD1	TRBJ2-1	TRBV29-1	CSVRPGQAEQFF	TGCAGCGTTAGACCAGGACAGGCTGAGCAGTTCTTC
-	-	TRBJ1-1	TRBV6-5	CASSYYRESEAFF	TGTGCCAGCAGTTACTATAGGGAAAGTGAAGCTTTCTTT
few	-	TRBJ1-2	TRBV6-5	CASSPGLNYGYTF	TGTGCCAGCAGCCCGGGGCTGAACTATGGCTACACCTTC
-	TRBD2	TRBJ2-1	TRBV30	CAWRRLAGYYNEQFF	TGTGCCTGGAGACGACTAGCGGGATACTACAATGAGCAGTTCTTC
-	TRBD1	TRBJ2-7	TRBV28	CASRIGTAYEQYF	TGTGCCAGCAGGATAGGGACAGCCTACGAGCAGTACTTC
-	-	TRBJ2-5	TRBV5-8	CASSPGLRQETQYF	TGTGCCAGCAGCCCGGGACTTAGACAAGAGACCCAGTACTTC
-	TRBD2	TRBJ2-1	TRBV5-1	CASSLVAGKNEQFF	TGCGCCAGCAGCTTAGTAGCGGGGAAGAATGAGCAGTTCTTC
-	-	TRBJ2-7	TRBV21-1	CASRSPRETYEQYF	TGTGCCAGCAGATCCCCGAGGGAGACCTACGAGCAGTACTTC
-	TRBD1	TRBJ2-7	TRBV4-1	CASSQPTGVPYEQYF	TGCGCCAGCAGCCAACCGACAGGGGTCCCCTACGAGCAGTACTTC
-	TRBD1	TRBJ1-1	TRBV29-1	CSVETGEAYEAFF	TGCAGCGTTGAAACAGGGGAGGCCTATGAAGCTTTCTTT
-	TRBD1	TRBJ1-2	TRBV4-1	CASRDRGPNYGYTF	TGCGCCAGCAGAGACAGGGGCCCTAACTATGGCTACACCTTC
-	-	TRBJ2-2	TRBV18	CASSPPGELFF	TGTGCCAGCTCACCACCGGGGGAGCTGTTTTTT
-	-	TRBJ2-7	TRBV28	CASSPPSDEQYF	TGTGCCAGCAGTCCACCTTCGGACGAGCAGTACTTC
-	-	TRBJ2-1	TRBV29-1	CSVDRVNEQFF	TGCAGCGTTGACAGGGTCAATGAGCAGTTCTTC
once	-	TRBJ1-1	TRBV19	CASSIAAIATTVMNTEAFF	TGTGCCAGTAGTATAGCTGCAATTGCCACGACGGTGATGAACACTGAAGCTTTCTTT
-	-	TRBJ1-1	TRBV29-1	CSVKDRAQNTEAFF	TGCAGCGTTAAAGACAGAGCCCAGAACACTGAAGCTTTCTTT
-	-	TRBJ1-3	TRBV5-1	CASSPEQTRSGNTIYF	TGCGCCAGCAGCCCCGAACAGACTCGTAGTGGAAACACCATATATTTT
-	-	TRBJ2-7	TRBV14	CASSQDPYEQYF	TGTGCCAGCAGCCAAGACCCCTACGAGCAGTACTTC
-	-	TRBJ1-1	TRBV7-8	CASSRDSRLVNTEAFF	TGTGCCAGCAGCCGAGACAGTCGGCTGGTGAACACTGAAGCTTTCTTT